The 23 T cell receptor beta chains below were found in one sample sequenced in a study of beta chain features in type 1 diabetes. The isolated RNA, all of it, was reverse transcribed, so expressed TCRB transcripts were what got sequenced. Generated by immunoSEQ multiplex PCR, the TCRdb table keeps only in-frame clones and is missing some. The sample contains around 330,000 clones, approximately 11% of which appear only once. The sample taken for sequencing was naive CD4+ T cells from blood. These TCRs come from a woman in her 30s in good health.

Written as DNA, the CDR3 is TGTGCCAGCAGGGCGGGGACGGCAGTCGCGAACACCGGGGAGCTGTTTTTT. Residues: CASRAGTAVANTGELFF. The chain uses TRBV2 and TRBJ2-2; D perhaps matches TRBD2 (6 bases). Deletions cut 6 bases from V and 0 bases from J, with 17 bases between. Germline CDR1 and CDR2: SNHLY and FYNNEI. The CDR3 loop spans 17 amino acids.

This clone came up a few times. The chain links TRBV6-5 to TRBJ2-1, with 8 bases lining up with TRBD2. V was clipped by 2 bases and J by 8 bases; unmatched bases: 8. The CDR3 loop spans 15 amino acids. CDR1 is MNHEY, CDR2 SVGAGI, per germline. CDR3 sequence reads: CASSYTGGPVHEQFF. The CDR3 DNA follows: TGTGCCAGCAGTTACACGGGAGGGCCCGTGCATGAGCAGTTCTTC.

This clone was found a few times. The chain carries TRBV19 and TRBJ2-7; D ambiguous. Trimming pared 3 bases from V and 5 bases from J, leaving 8 bases between. Germline V lookup: CDR1 LNHDA, CDR2 SQIVND (reference sequence). The length of the CDR3 is 12 residues. The CDR3 sequence: CASSMGVHEQYF. CDR3 bases: TGTGCCAGTAGTATGGGCGTCCACGAGCAGTACTTC.

This clone showed up just a few times. J is TRBJ2-5 and V is TRBV5-1; 7 nucleotides align to TRBD1. CDR3 length: 15 residues. V was clipped by 4 bases and J by 3 bases; unmatched bases: 9. Germline CDR1 SGHRS, CDR2 YFSETQ. Written as DNA, the CDR3 is TGCGCCAGCAGCATGGGGGTGGGGACAGAAGAGACCCAGTACTTC. It yields the protein CASSMGVGTEETQYF.

The chain combines TRBV6-5 with TRBJ2-1, with 8 bases fitting TRBD1. The V segment lost 6 bases and the J segment 7 bases; nucleotides outside the gene matches: 5. This CDR3 has 13 amino acids. Looked up from germline, CDR1 is MNHEY and CDR2 is SVGAGI. CDR3 DNA: TGTGCCAGCAGCGGACAGGGCGCGAATGAGCAGTTCTTC. As protein: CASSGQGANEQFF.

This clone was picked up a small number of times. The chain couples TRBV29-1 to TRBJ2-6; D not certain. Germline-derived CDR1 and CDR2 are SQVTM and ANQGSEA. Between the trimmed V and J ends, which lost 7 bases and 0 bases, there was a span of 7 bases. The CDR3 consists of 13 residues. The CDR3: CSARPSGANVLTF. DNA for the CDR3: TGCAGCGCCAGGCCCTCTGGGGCCAACGTCCTGACTTTC.

This rearrangement joins TRBV4-3 to TRBJ2-7; 7 bases line up with TRBD1. This CDR3 region has 14 residues. V was clipped by 4 bases and J by 2 bases; unmatched bases: 5. The germline V gene encodes CDR1 LGHNA and CDR2 YSLEER. The CDR3 protein is CASSRSQGAYEQYF. The CDR3 nucleotides are TGCGCCAGCAGCCGGTCCCAGGGGGCCTACGAGCAGTACTTC.

This clone has a handful of counts. The V call is TRBV7-2, the J call TRBJ1-1; TRBD1 might be the D (6 bases). The length of the CDR3 is 14 residues. Germline lookup yields CDR1 SGHTA and CDR2 FQGNSA. V gave up 5 bases and J gave up 1 base, with 11 bases separating them. The CDR3 DNA follows: TGTGCCAGCAGCACCTGGACAGAGAACACTGAAGCTTTCTTT. Encoded protein: CASSTWTENTEAFF.

The chain has TRBV7-8 and TRBJ2-7; no definite D call. Trimming stripped 5 bases from V and 3 bases from J, with 5 bases between. The length of the CDR3 is 11 residues. The germline V gene encodes CDR1 SGHVS and CDR2 FQNEAQ. CDR3 nucleotide sequence: TGTGCCAGCAGCCCCTACTACGAGCAGTACTTC. It translates to CASSPYYEQYF.

The CDR3 DNA is TGCAGCGTTGAAGATCTCGGGGGTAGCACAGATACGCAGTATTTT. Protein: CSVEDLGGSTDTQYF. This chain uses TRBV29-1 with TRBJ2-3, with D possibly TRBD2 on 6 matching bases. CDR1 is SQVTM, CDR2 ANQGSEA, per germline. The length of the CDR3 is 15 residues. The V gene lost 0 bases and the J gene lost 0 bases, with 10 bases spanning the gap.

CDR3 nucleotides: TGTGCCACCAGCAGAGTAGGACAGGGAACCGGAGAGACCCAGTACTTC. It is translated as CATSRVGQGTGETQYF. V is TRBV15 and J is TRBJ2-5; 8 bases agree with TRBD1. The junction had 8 bases not matched to a gene; V was cut back by 1 base and J by 4 bases. The CDR3 sequence is 16 residues long. CDR1 and CDR2 from the germline V gene are LNHNV and YYDKDF (reference sequence).

V usage is TRBV18 and J usage is TRBJ2-5, with a weak D call TRBD2 (5 bases). The V and J ends lost 0 bases and 1 base respectively, with 6 bases between them. The CDR3 covers 14 residues. Per the germline V gene, CDR1 is KGHSH and CDR2 is LQKENI. Here the CDR3 reads CASSPPGLQETQYF. The CDR3 bases are TGTGCCAGCTCACCACCTGGACTCCAAGAGACCCAGTACTTC.

This clone turned up a few times. V and J are TRBV4-2 and TRBJ2-7; 8 bases align to TRBD1. J was trimmed by 3 bases and V by 0 bases; bases with no gene match: 7. CDR1 LGHNA and CDR2 YNFKEQ come from the germline V gene. The length of the CDR3 is 16 residues. For the CDR3, the DNA is TGTGCCAGCAGCCAAGATGCAGGGGGCATCGGCTACGAGCAGTACTTC. Its translation is CASSQDAGGIGYEQYF.

The chain employs TRBV6-5 and TRBJ1-2; TRBD1 matches at 7 bases. V dropped 4 bases and J dropped 6; count of bases not matched to a gene: 5. This CDR3 is 13 amino acids long. Germline values: CDR1 MNHEY, CDR2 SVGAGI. The CDR3: CASSWQGGNGYTF. In DNA, the CDR3 is TGTGCCAGCAGTTGGCAGGGGGGAAATGGCTACACCTTC.

The chain carries TRBV29-1 and TRBJ1-1; D not resolved. Trimming pared 4 bases from V and 5 bases from J, leaving 11 bases between. CDR3 length equals 12 residues. Per germline, CDR1 SQVTM and CDR2 ANQGSEA. The CDR3 reads CSVARDLTEAFF. CDR3 coding DNA: TGCAGCGTTGCTCGAGATCTAACTGAAGCTTTCTTT. Supplemented by reference TRBV29-1 and TRBJ1-1, the full variable domain reads SAVISQKPSRDICQRGTSLTIQCQVDSQVTMMFWYRQQPGQSLTLIATANQGSEATYESGFVIDKFPISRPNLTFSTLTVSNMSPEDSSIYLCSVARDLTEAFFGQGTRLTVV.

The V call is TRBV6-5, the J call TRBJ2-4, with D maybe TRBD1 (6 bases). Per germline, CDR1 MNHEY and CDR2 SVGAGI. The CDR3 spans 12 residues. V was trimmed by 2 bases and J by 7 bases, leaving 6 bases between them. The CDR3 protein is CASSYQGNIQYF. The CDR3 coding sequence is TGTGCCAGCAGTTACCAGGGGAACATTCAGTACTTC.

V and J are TRBV7-2 and TRBJ2-7; 13 bases agree with TRBD2. Germline-derived CDR1 and CDR2 are SGHTA and FQGNSA. This CDR3 is built from 16 residues. The V and J ends lost 2 bases and 5 bases, in that order; junction bases with no gene match: 6. The CDR3, as DNA: TGTGCCAGCAGCTTAACTGGGACTAGCGGGATCAACGAGCAGTACTTC. Translating gives CASSLTGTSGINEQYF. The full variable domain, in which reference TRBV7-2 and TRBJ2-7 provide the parts outside the CDR3, is GAGVSQSPSNKVTEKGKDVELRCDPISGHTALYWYRQSLGQGLEFLIYFQGNSAPDKSGLPSDRFSAERTGGSVSTLTIQRTQQEDSAVYLCASSLTGTSGINEQYFGPGTRLTVT.

The genes are TRBV19 and TRBJ2-5; the D gene is possibly TRBD2 (6 bases). The CDR3 runs 17 residues. The V end was cut by 5 bases, the J end by 2 bases, with 21 bases between. CDR1 is LNHDA and CDR2 is SQIVND in the germline V gene (reference sequence). CDR3 residues: CASSPVGARGIQETQYF. In DNA, the CDR3 is TGTGCCAGTAGTCCAGTAGGCGCCCGGGGGATTCAAGAGACCCAGTACTTC. The full variable domain, in which reference TRBV19 and TRBJ2-5 provide the parts outside the CDR3, is DGGITQSPKYLFRKEGQNVTLSCEQNLNHDAMYWYRQDPGQGLRLIYYSQIVNDFQKGDIAEGYSVSREKKESFPLTVTSAQKNPTAFYLCASSPVGARGIQETQYFGPGTRLLVL.

The chain joins TRBV7-2 to TRBJ2-1; D is perhaps TRBD1 (5 bases). Between the trimmed V and J ends, which lost 5 bases and 6 bases, there was a span of 14 bases. The CDR3 totals 14 residues. In germline, CDR1 is SGHTA, CDR2 FQGNSA. The CDR3 region is CASSNLRGPNEQFF. CDR3 bases: TGTGCCAGCAGCAACCTAAGGGGCCCCAATGAGCAGTTCTTC.

A few counts support this clone. The chain combines TRBV7-2 with TRBJ2-2, with TRBD1 identical over 10 bases. CDR3 length equals 15 residues. Germline V gene lookup returns CDR1 SGHTA and CDR2 FQGNSA. V dropped 4 bases and J dropped 7; count of bases not matched to a gene: 6. CDR3 region: CASSSGTGDNGELFF. CDR3 DNA sequence: TGTGCCAGCAGCTCCGGGACAGGGGATAACGGGGAGCTGTTTTTT.

CDR3 nucleotides: TGTGCCAGCACCCCCCAAGGGACTAGCTCCTACGAGCAGTACTTC. Its protein product is CASTPQGTSSYEQYF. This chain connects TRBV11-2 to TRBJ2-7; the match to TRBD2 covers 8 bases. The CDR3 is made up of 15 amino acids. Germline values: CDR1 SGHAT, CDR2 FQNNGV. Germline trimming cut 7 bases from V and 0 bases from J; bases unmatched to any gene: 8. Filled out from reference TRBV11-2 and TRBJ2-7, the complete variable domain reads EAGVAQSPRYKIIEKRQSVAFWCNPISGHATLYWYQQILGQGPKLLIQFQNNGVVDDSQLPKDRFSAERLKGVDSTLKIQPAKLEDSAVYLCASTPQGTSSYEQYFGPGTRLTVT.

The V gene is TRBV30, the J gene TRBJ1-2; 7 nucleotides line up with TRBD1. Germline V lookup: CDR1 GTSNPN, CDR2 SVGIG (reference sequence). The CDR3 contains 11 residues. Trimming cost V 5 bases and J 4 bases; bases outside gene matches: 1. CDR3 residues: CAWGTVYGYTF. The CDR3 region has the DNA TGTGCCTGGGGGACAGTCTATGGCTACACCTTC.

The CDR3 DNA is TGCAGCGTTGAAGGGCAGGGGGCCTACGAGCAGTACTTC. Amino acids: CSVEGQGAYEQYF. This chain uses TRBV29-1 with TRBJ2-7; 7 nucleotides align to TRBD1. This CDR3 has 13 amino acids. Germline CDR1 is SQVTM and CDR2 is ANQGSEA. J gave up 2 bases and V 1 base, and 2 bases lay outside the gene matches.